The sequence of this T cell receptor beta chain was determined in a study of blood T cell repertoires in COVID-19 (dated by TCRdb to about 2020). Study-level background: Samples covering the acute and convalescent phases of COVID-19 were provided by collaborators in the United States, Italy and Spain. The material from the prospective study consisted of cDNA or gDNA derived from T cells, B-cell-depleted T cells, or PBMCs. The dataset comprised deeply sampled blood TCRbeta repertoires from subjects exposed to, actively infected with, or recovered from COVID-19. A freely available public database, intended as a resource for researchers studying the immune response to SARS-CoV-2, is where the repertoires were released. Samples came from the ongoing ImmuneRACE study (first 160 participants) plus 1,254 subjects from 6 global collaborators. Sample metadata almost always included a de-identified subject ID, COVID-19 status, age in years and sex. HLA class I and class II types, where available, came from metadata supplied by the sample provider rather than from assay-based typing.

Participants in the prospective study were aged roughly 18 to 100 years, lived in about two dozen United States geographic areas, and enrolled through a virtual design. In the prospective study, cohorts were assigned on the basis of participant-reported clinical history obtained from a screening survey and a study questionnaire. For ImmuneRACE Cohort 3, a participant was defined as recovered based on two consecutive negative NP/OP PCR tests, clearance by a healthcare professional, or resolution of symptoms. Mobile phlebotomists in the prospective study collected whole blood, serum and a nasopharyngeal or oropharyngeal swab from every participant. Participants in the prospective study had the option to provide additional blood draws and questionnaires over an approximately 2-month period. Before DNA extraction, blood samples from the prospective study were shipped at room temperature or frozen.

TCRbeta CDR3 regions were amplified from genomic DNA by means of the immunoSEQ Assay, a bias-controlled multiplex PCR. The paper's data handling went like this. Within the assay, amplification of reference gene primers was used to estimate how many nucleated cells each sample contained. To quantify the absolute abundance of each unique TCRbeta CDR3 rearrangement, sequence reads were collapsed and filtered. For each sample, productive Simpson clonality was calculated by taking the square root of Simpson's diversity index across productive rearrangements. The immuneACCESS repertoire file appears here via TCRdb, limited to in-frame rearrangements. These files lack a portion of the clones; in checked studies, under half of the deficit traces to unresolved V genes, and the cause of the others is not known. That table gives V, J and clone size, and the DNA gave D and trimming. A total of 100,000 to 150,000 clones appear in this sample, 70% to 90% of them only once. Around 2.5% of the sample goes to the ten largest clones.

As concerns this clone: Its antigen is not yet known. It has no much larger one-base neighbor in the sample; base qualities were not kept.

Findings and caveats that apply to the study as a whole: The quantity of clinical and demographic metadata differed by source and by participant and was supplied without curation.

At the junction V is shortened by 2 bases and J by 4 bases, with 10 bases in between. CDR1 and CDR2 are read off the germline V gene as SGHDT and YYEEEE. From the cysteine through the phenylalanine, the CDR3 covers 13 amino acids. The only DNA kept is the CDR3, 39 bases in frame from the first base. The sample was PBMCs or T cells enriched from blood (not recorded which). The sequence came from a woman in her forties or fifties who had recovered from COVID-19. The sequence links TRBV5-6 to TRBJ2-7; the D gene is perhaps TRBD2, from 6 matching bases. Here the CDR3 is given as CASSFRGNYEQYF. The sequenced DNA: TGTGCCAGCAGCTTTCGGGGGAATTACGAGCAGTACTTC.